Detailed here is one T cell receptor (beta chain). This sample was taken from a study of T cell changes during pregnancy in multiple sclerosis. Sequencing was performed with immunoSEQ multiplex PCR; in TCRdb, only in-frame clones are kept and a portion is missing. Of 100,000 or so clones listed, almost 95% are singletons. Germline trimming cut 5 bases from V and 6 bases from J; bases unmatched to any gene: 7. Looked up from germline, CDR1 is SGHAT and CDR2 is FQNNGV. CDR3 size: 17 residues. This receptor was identified in a female donor with multiple sclerosis, enrolled in a pregnancy study. Source: peripheral blood, taken before pregnancy. The chain has TRBV11-2 and TRBJ2-2, with 15 bases matching TRBD2. The CDR3 region has the DNA TGTGCCAGCAGCAAGGCCGGGACTAGCGGGAGGTCCGGGGAGCTGTTTTTT. This sequence encodes CASSKAGTSGRSGELFF.